These T cell receptor beta chains were read from a single sample in a study of shared clonotypes between healthy human individuals. Profiled with immunoSEQ multiplex PCR; TCRdb holds only in-frame clones, not every one. Of about 2.4 million clones in the sample, approximately 93% are singletons; the top ten hold 0.35% to 0.45%. The sequenced sample was naive CD4+ T cells from PBMCs. The source of these receptors is a man aged 18 to 30 in good health. Some clones in this sample may be carry-over from other donors' samples. Both conserved end residues are part of each CDR3. A D gene is named only where the DNA matches it firmly. A clone size is listed for some rows: how often the clone was seen (once, few, many), or a class if it is expanded.

clone_size d_call j_call v_call cdr3_aa cdr3_nt
. . TRBJ1-2 TRBV7-9 CASSLMQAGGYTF TGTGCCAGCAGCTTAATGCAGGCCGGGGGCTACACCTTC
. . TRBJ1-1 TRBV6-6 CASSYSVAGNTEAFF TGTGCCAGCAGTTACTCTGTGGCAGGGAACACTGAAGCTTTCTTT
. . TRBJ1-3 TRBV7-6 CASSSNRDGPLHF TGTGCCAGCAGCTCTAACCGGGACGGCCCCCTGCATTTT
once . TRBJ1-2 TRBV9 CASSAWTGDYGYTF TGTGCCAGCAGCGCCTGGACGGGGGACTATGGCTACACCTTC
. TRBD1 TRBJ1-2 TRBV6-1 CASSEADIRTGTHGYTF TGTGCCAGCAGTGAAGCCGACATTCGGACAGGGACTCATGGCTACACCTTC
. TRBD2 TRBJ2-1 TRBV5-1 CASGLAGYNEQFF TGCGCCAGCGGACTAGCGGGATACAATGAGCAGTTCTTC
. TRBD2 TRBJ2-7 TRBV12-5 CASGFRRTSGNYEQYF TGTGCTAGTGGTTTCCGACGGACTAGCGGGAACTACGAGCAGTACTTC
. . TRBJ2-1 TRBV30 CAWSASSAYNEQFF TGTGCCTGGAGTGCCTCTAGCGCTTACAATGAGCAGTTCTTC
. TRBD1 TRBJ1-2 TRBV5-6 CASSLGTGGVVGYTF TGTGCCAGCAGCCTCGGGACAGGGGGTGTCGTTGGCTACACCTTC
few . TRBJ1-5 TRBV9 CASSYTDSNQPQHF TGTGCCAGCAGCTATACAGATAGCAATCAGCCCCAGCATTTT
. . TRBJ2-4 TRBV28 CASSLLAGAAKNIQYF TGTGCCAGCAGTTTATTGGCAGGTGCAGCCAAAAACATTCAGTACTTC
once TRBD1 TRBJ2-1 TRBV5-1 CASSTETGVGEQFF TGCGCCAGCAGCACGGAGACAGGGGTGGGTGAGCAGTTCTTC
. . TRBJ2-7 TRBV18 CASSPLTGSYEQYF TGTGCCAGCTCACCGCTAACGGGGTCCTACGAGCAGTACTTC
. TRBD2 TRBJ2-7 TRBV7-9 CASSPRLADTYEQYF TGTGCCAGCAGCCCACGACTAGCGGATACCTACGAGCAGTACTTC
. . TRBJ2-7 TRBV6-1 CASSTPLGTENPSF TGTGCCAGCAGTACACCACTGGGGACGGAAAATCCGTCCTTC